This T cell receptor beta chain originates from a study of human T cells and chemical hapten exposure. To note about this clonotype: A much larger clone lies one base from this, so it may be a read error.

Source study methods: 100,000 or so TCRs per sample was the median, with a range of about 20,000 to 690,600. Using its own MiXCR run on the RACE reads, TCRdb lists one record per CDR3 protein. These V and J calls originate from TCRdb's pipeline instead of the authors' own analysis. The sample lists about 84,000 distinct CDR3 sequences, about 10% occurring once. Germline CDR1 and CDR2: DFQATT and SNEGSKA (reference sequence). The CDR3 contains 11 residues. Trimming stripped 6 bases from V and 5 bases from J, with 11 bases between. Time point noted: patch test 2, 6 weeks after DPC sensitization. Specified treatment: therapeutic diphenylcyclopropenone sensitization with weekly scalp DPC.

The chain uses TRBV20-1 and TRBJ2-7; D unresolved. The source is a woman aged 45-65 years with alopecia areata. Some clones in this sample may be carry-over from other donors' samples. Sample: whole blood, taken in connection with sensitization to the hapten diphenylcyclopropenone (DPC). In nucleotides, the CDR3 is TGCAGTGCGGTCTACATCCACGAGCAGTACTTC. This sequence encodes CSAVYIHEQYF.